These T cell receptor beta chains were read from a single sample in a study of blood T cell repertoires in COVID-19. The data were produced by immunoSEQ multiplex PCR, yet TCRdb's version contains in-frame clones alone and is incomplete. The profile shows approximately 100,000 clones, under 80% of them singletons. Sequencing used peripheral blood. The receptor source for this set is a man aged 65 to 85 with active or convalescent COVID-19. CDR3s include the opening cysteine and the closing phenylalanine or tryptophan. A D gene is named only where the DNA matches it firmly. Part of the rows lack a size; the others show once, few, many or a class for expanded clones.

d_call	clone_size	v_call	j_call	cdr3_aa	cdr3_nt
.	.	TRBV6-5	TRBJ2-3	CASSDGLWGADTQYF	TGTGCCAGCAGCGACGGGCTCTGGGGCGCAGATACGCAGTATTTT
.	.	TRBV5-1	TRBJ1-6	CASSLKQGDSPLHF	TGCGCCAGCAGCTTGAAACAGGGAGATTCACCCCTCCACTTT
TRBD2	.	TRBV20-1	TRBJ2-7	CSASSAGGRYEQYF	TGCAGTGCTAGTTCGGCGGGAGGCCGCTACGAGCAGTACTTC
TRBD2	.	TRBV7-2	TRBJ2-4	CASSPETSGGVAKNIQYF	TGTGCCAGCAGCCCAGAGACTAGCGGGGGGGTAGCCAAAAACATTCAGTACTTC
TRBD1	.	TRBV5-6	TRBJ1-2	CASSRDREWGYTF	TGTGCCAGCAGTCGGGACAGGGAATGGGGCTACACCTTC
.	.	TRBV29-1	TRBJ1-4	CSVDRPLQGRGQKLFF	TGCAGCGTTGATCGTCCCCTACAGGGTCGAGGGCAAAAACTGTTTTTT
TRBD1	.	TRBV5-1	TRBJ1-4	CASSPQGSDEKLFF	TGCGCCAGCAGCCCACAGGGGTCTGATGAAAAACTGTTTTTT
TRBD1	.	TRBV25-1	TRBJ1-1	CASRQTGENTEAFF	TGTGCCAGCAGGCAGACAGGGGAGAACACTGAAGCTTTCTTT
.	.	TRBV6-1	TRBJ2-6	CASSEVAGANVLTF	TGTGCCAGCAGTGAGGTAGCTGGGGCCAACGTCCTGACTTTC
.	.	TRBV4-1	TRBJ1-4	CASSQDSDNEKLFF	TGCGCCAGCAGCCAAGACAGTGATAATGAAAAACTGTTTTTT
TRBD1	.	TRBV7-9	TRBJ1-6	CASSLATGQGGTPLHF	TGTGCCAGCAGCTTAGCAACGGGACAGGGCGGGACACCCCTCCACTTT
.	.	TRBV2	TRBJ2-3	CASSRTQSLGDTQYF	TGTGCCAGCAGTAGGACTCAAAGTCTCGGGGATACGCAGTATTTT
TRBD2	.	TRBV29-1	TRBJ2-3	CSVEFGTSGGPVNTDTQYF	TGCAGCGTTGAATTCGGGACTAGCGGGGGCCCAGTTAACACAGATACGCAGTATTTT
.	.	TRBV5-1	TRBJ1-2	CASSFNAGADYGYTF	TGCGCCAGCAGCTTTAATGCAGGGGCGGACTATGGCTACACCTTC
.	few	TRBV2	TRBJ2-3	CASSESGQDTQYF	TGTGCCAGCAGTGAATCAGGGCAGGATACGCAGTATTTT
.	.	TRBV12-1	TRBJ1-4	CASSPRDNNEKLFF	TGTGCCAGCAGCCCCCGGGACAATAATGAAAAACTGTTTTTT
TRBD1	.	TRBV3-1/TRBV3-2	TRBJ1-6	CASSPGQAGSPLHF	TGTGCCAGCAGCCCGGGACAGGCAGGTTCACCCCTCCACTTT
.	.	TRBV21-1	TRBJ1-6	CASKKQRNYNSPLHF	TGTGCCAGCAAAAAACAACGTAATTATAATTCACCCCTCCACTTT
TRBD1	.	TRBV18	TRBJ2-1	CASSSFGGQGSYNEQFF	TGTGCCAGCTCATCATTCGGGGGACAGGGCTCCTACAATGAGCAGTTCTTC
TRBD2	.	TRBV6-5	TRBJ2-7	CASSYREGGYEQYF	TGTGCCAGCAGTTACCGGGAGGGCGGGTACGAGCAGTACTTC
TRBD1	.	TRBV7-4	TRBJ1-3	CASSLYRGYGNTIYF	TGTGCCAGCAGCTTATACAGGGGGTATGGAAACACCATATATTTT
.	once	TRBV12-5	TRBJ2-1	CASSRFGYNEQFF	TGTGCTAGTTCTCGGTTCGGGTACAATGAGCAGTTCTTC
.	.	TRBV3-1/TRBV3-2	TRBJ2-5	CASSQADSARSRVAQYF	TGTGCCAGCAGCCAAGCAGACAGTGCCCGTTCGAGAGTGGCCCAGTACTTC
TRBD1	.	TRBV6-5	TRBJ2-7	CASSLQGAYEQYF	TGTGCCAGCAGCCTACAGGGGGCCTACGAGCAGTACTTC
TRBD1	many	TRBV4-1	TRBJ1-1	CASNDRGGRNTEAFF	TGCGCCAGCAATGACAGGGGTGGGAGGAACACTGAAGCTTTCTTT
TRBD1	.	TRBV18	TRBJ1-2	CASSPGTGTFSDGYTF	TGTGCCAGCTCACCAGGGACAGGGACGTTTAGCGATGGCTACACCTTC
TRBD1	.	TRBV18	TRBJ2-4	CASSPPRGLGDIQYF	TGTGCCAGCTCACCACCCAGGGGGCTTGGAGACATTCAGTACTTC
.	.	TRBV5-6	TRBJ1-1	CASSSGTPNTEAFF	TGTGCCAGCAGCTCCGGGACACCAAACACTGAAGCTTTCTTT
TRBD2	.	TRBV5-1	TRBJ2-3	CASRRGLAGGAVADTQYF	TGCGCCAGCAGACGGGGACTAGCGGGAGGAGCCGTGGCAGATACGCAGTATTTT